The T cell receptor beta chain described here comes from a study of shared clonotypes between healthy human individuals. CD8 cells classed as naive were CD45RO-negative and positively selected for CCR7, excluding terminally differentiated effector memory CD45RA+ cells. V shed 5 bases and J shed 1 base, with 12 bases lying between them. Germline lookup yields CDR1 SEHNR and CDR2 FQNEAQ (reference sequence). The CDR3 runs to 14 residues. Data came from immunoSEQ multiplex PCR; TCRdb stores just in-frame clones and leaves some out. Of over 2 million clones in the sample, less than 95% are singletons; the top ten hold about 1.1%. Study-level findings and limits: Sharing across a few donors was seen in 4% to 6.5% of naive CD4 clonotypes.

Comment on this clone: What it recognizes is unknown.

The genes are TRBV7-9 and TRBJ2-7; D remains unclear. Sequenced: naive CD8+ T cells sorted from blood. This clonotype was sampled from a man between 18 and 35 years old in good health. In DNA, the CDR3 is TGTGCCAGCAGCGCGGAATACCCTTCCTACGAGCAGTACTTC. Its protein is CASSAEYPSYEQYF.